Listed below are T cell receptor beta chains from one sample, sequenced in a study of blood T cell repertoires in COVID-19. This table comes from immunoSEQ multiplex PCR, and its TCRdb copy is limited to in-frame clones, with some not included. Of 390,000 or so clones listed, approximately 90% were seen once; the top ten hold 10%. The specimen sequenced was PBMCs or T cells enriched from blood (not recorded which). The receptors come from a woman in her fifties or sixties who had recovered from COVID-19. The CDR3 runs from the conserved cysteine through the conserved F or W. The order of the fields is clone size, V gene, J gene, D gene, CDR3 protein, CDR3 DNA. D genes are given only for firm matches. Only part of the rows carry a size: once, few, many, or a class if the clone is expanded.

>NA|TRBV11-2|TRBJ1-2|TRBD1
CASSPGQTYGYTF
TGTGCCAGCAGCCCGGGACAGACCTATGGCTACACCTTC
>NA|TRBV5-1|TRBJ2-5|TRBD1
CASSPDRGLRETQYF
TGCGCCAGCTCCCCCGACAGGGGGCTTCGTGAGACCCAGTACTTC
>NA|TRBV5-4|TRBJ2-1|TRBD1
CASSSDRDSSEQFF
TGTGCCAGCAGCTCGGACAGGGACTCAAGTGAGCAGTTCTTC
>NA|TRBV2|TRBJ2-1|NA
CASSEALPGTTFYNEQFF
TGTGCCAGCAGTGAAGCGCTGCCCGGGACAACTTTTTACAATGAGCAGTTCTTC
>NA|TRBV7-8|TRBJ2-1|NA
CASSPYRDLVLFRGRSYNEQFF
TGTGCCAGCAGCCCTTACCGCGATCTTGTGCTGTTCAGGGGCAGGTCCTACAATGAGCAGTTCTTC
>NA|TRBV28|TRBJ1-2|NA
CASTLGGDSFYGYTF
TGTGCCAGCACCCTGGGGGGGGACTCTTTCTATGGCTACACCTTC
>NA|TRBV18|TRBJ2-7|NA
CASSPETSKDEQYF
TGTGCCAGCTCACCGGAGACCTCTAAGGACGAGCAGTACTTC
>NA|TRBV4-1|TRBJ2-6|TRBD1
CASSQEYLGQGARANVLTF
TGCGCCAGCAGCCAAGAGTATCTCGGCCAGGGGGCTAGGGCCAACGTCCTGACTTTC
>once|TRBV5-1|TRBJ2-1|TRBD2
CASSVTSGDYNEQFF
TGCGCCAGCAGCGTGACTAGCGGGGACTACAATGAGCAGTTCTTC
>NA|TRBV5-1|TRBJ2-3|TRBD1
CASSLGQGGSTDTQYF
TGCGCCAGCAGCCTAGGACAGGGTGGTAGCACAGATACGCAGTATTTT
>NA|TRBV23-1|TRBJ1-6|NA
CASSQSRVGNSPLHF
TGCGCCAGCAGTCAATCCAGGGTGGGCAATTCACCCCTCCACTTT
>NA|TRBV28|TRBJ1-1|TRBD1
CASSLGRGGGTEAFF
TGTGCCAGCAGTTTAGGGAGAGGGGGCGGCACTGAAGCTTTCTTT
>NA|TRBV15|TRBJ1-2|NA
CATSRTENGYTF
TGTGCCACCAGCAGGACAGAGAATGGCTACACCTTC
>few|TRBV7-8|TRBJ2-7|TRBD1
CASSLGTLTGDEQYF
TGTGCCAGCAGCCTTGGAACCCTGACAGGGGACGAGCAGTACTTC
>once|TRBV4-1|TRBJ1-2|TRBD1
CASSQLGQGNNYGYTF
TGCGCCAGCAGCCAATTGGGACAGGGGAATAACTATGGCTACACCTTC
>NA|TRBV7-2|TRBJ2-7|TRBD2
CASGRERGNYEQYF
TGTGCCAGCGGCAGGGAGCGGGGGAACTACGAGCAGTACTTC
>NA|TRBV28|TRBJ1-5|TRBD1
CATRDRDYYSNQPQHF
TGTGCCACCCGGGACAGAGACTATTATAGCAATCAGCCCCAGCATTTT
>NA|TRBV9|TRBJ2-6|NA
CASSVGWRGANVLTF
TGTGCCAGCAGCGTAGGTTGGAGGGGAGCCAACGTCCTGACTTTC
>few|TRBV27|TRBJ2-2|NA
CASSLLTGSSSGELFF
TGTGCCAGCAGTTTATTAACAGGGTCATCGTCCGGGGAGCTGTTTTTT
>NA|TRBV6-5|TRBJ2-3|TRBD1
CASSYADRAQDTQYF
TGTGCCAGCAGTTACGCGGACAGGGCCCAAGATACGCAGTATTTT
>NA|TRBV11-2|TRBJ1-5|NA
CASSFGQRANQPQHF
TGTGCCAGCAGCTTCGGACAGAGAGCTAATCAGCCCCAGCATTTT
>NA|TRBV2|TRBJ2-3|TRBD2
CASSEAGTSADTQYF
TGTGCCAGCAGTGAAGCCGGGACTAGTGCAGATACGCAGTATTTT
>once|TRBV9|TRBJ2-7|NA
CASSVDSNREQYF
TGTGCCAGCAGCGTAGATAGCAATCGGGAGCAGTACTTC
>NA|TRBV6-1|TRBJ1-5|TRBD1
CASSGEWGQGVQPQHF
TGTGCCAGCAGTGGAGAGTGGGGACAGGGGGTGCAGCCCCAGCATTTT
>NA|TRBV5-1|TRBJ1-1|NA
CASSLETGREAFF
TGCGCCAGCAGCTTGGAGACAGGTAGGGAAGCTTTCTTT
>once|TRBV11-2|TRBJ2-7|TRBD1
CASTLQGQGRIYEQYF
TGTGCCAGCACCTTACAAGGACAGGGAAGAATCTACGAGCAGTACTTC
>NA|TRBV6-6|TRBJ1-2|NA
CASGDKGNPNYGYTF
TGTGCCAGCGGGGACAAGGGGAACCCTAACTATGGCTACACCTTC
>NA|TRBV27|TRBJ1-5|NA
CASSLTAVQPQHF
TGTGCCAGCAGTCTTACAGCTGTTCAGCCCCAGCATTTT
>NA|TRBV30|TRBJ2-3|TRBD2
CASRLAGGQDTQYF
TGTGCCTCCCGACTAGCGGGGGGGCAAGATACGCAGTATTTT
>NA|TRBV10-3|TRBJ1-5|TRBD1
CAIRGQLNQPQHF
TGTGCCATCAGGGGACAGCTTAATCAGCCCCAGCATTTT
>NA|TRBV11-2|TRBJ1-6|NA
CASSLGGRRPGVYSPLHF
TGTGCCAGCAGCTTGGGGGGACGGCGCCCGGGGGTTTACTCACCCCTCCACTTT
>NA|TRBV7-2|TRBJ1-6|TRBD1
CASSTGTATYNSPLHF
TGTGCCAGCAGTACCGGGACAGCAACTTATAATTCACCCCTCCACTTT
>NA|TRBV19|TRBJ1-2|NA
CASSIASAGLGYTF
TGTGCCAGTAGTATAGCGTCGGCAGGGTTGGGCTACACCTTC
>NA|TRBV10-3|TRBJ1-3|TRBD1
CAISDRDRAGNTIYF
TGTGCCATCAGTGACCGGGACAGGGCTGGAAACACCATATATTTT
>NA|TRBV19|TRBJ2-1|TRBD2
CASSTLAGGYNEQFF
TGTGCCAGTAGTACCCTAGCGGGGGGGTACAATGAGCAGTTCTTC